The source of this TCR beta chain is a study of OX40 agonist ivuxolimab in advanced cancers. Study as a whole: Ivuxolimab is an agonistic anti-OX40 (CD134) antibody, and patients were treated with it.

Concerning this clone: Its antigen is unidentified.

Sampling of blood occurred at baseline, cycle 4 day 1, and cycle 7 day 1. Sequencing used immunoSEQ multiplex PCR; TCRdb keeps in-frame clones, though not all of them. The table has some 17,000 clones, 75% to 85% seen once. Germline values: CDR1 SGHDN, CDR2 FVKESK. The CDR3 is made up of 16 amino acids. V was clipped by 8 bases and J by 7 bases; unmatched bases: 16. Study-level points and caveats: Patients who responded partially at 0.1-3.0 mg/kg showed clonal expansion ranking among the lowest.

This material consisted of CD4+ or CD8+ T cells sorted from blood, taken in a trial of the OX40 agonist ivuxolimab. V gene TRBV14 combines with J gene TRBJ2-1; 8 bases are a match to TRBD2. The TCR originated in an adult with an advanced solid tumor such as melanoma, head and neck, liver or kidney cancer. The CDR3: CASDPLSGGRTNEQFF. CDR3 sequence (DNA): TGTGCCAGCGACCCCTTGAGCGGGGGCAGAACAAATGAGCAGTTCTTC.